The clone carrying this TCR beta chain was picked up many times. Its antigen remains unknown. The source of the sample is a study of early T cells in non-severe SARS-CoV-2 infection. As for the study in general: Unpaired chains resulted from sequencing bulk RNA of unsorted whole blood. Study-level points and caveats: Matching against VDJdb likely underestimated virus-specific expansions, favoring anti-spike CD8.

Unique molecular identifiers were added to individual cDNA molecules. TCRdb reprocessed the 5' RACE reads via MiXCR and lists one record per CDR3 protein. The sample lists 38,000 or so distinct CDR3 sequences, about 5% occurring once. The CDR3 contains 14 residues. Germline lookup yields CDR1 PRHDT and CDR2 FYEKMQ (reference sequence). V lost 6 bases, J lost 0 bases, and 12 bases lay in between. The chain employs TRBV13 and TRBJ2-7, with D tentatively TRBD2 (5 bases). Sequenced: whole blood. The sequence was collected from an adult who was a healthcare worker with PCR-confirmed SARS-CoV-2 infection or an uninfected control (not recorded which). The CDR3 loop reads CASRIRGNSYEQYF. DNA of the CDR3: TGTGCCAGCAGGATTCGGGGTAACTCCTACGAGCAGTACTTC. The whole variable domain, filled in from reference TRBV13 and TRBJ2-7, reads AAGVIQSPRHLIKEKRETATLKCYPIPRHDTVYWYQQGPGQDPQFLISFYEKMQSDKGSIPDRFSAQQFSDYHSELNMSSLELGDSALYFCASRIRGNSYEQYFGPGTRLTVT.